This entry lists 31 T cell receptor beta chains sequenced from one sample in a study of identical twins. One entry per CDR3 protein, called by TCRdb with MiXCR from the 5' RACE reads. The sample holds approximately 690,000 distinct CDR3 sequences, 6% to 6.5% seen once. The specimen was naive T cells sorted from blood. The receptors derive from a young man in good health.

V is TRBV5-5 and J is TRBJ2-1; 7 bases are shared with TRBD2. The CDR3 totals 14 residues. The germline gives CDR1 SGHKS, CDR2 YYEKEE (reference sequence). V was clipped by 4 bases and J by 6 bases; unmatched bases: 7. CDR3 DNA: TGTGCCAGCAGCCCCGGGACTATTGGCAATGAGCAGTTCTTC. Translating it yields CASSPGTIGNEQFF.

The chain recombines TRBV20-1 with TRBJ2-1, with D perhaps TRBD2 (6 bases). V was cut by 7 bases and J by 4 bases, with 11 bases left in between. This CDR3 spans 12 amino acids. Germline loops: CDR1 DFQATT, CDR2 SNEGSKA (reference sequence). The CDR3 is CSVGSRYNEQFF. The CDR3 DNA reads as TGCAGTGTCGGGAGTAGGTACAATGAGCAGTTCTTC.

In this sample, this clonotype turned up a few times. V is TRBV27 and J is TRBJ2-1; 11 bases agree with TRBD2. With 3 bases clipped from V and 0 bases from J, the junction kept 7 bases outside the gene matches. Germline V gene data show CDR1 as MNHEY and CDR2 as SMNVEV (reference sequence). This CDR3 is built from 18 residues. Here the CDR3 reads CASSFRLAGRSSYNEQFF. CDR3 in DNA: TGTGCCAGCAGTTTTAGACTAGCGGGGAGAAGCTCCTACAATGAGCAGTTCTTC.

This clonotype showed up just a few times. V is TRBV7-2 and J is TRBJ2-1; 11 bases are a match to TRBD2. This CDR3 has 17 amino acids. Germline V CDR1 and CDR2: SGHTA, FQGNSA. V was pared by 6 bases and J by 9 bases, with 16 bases of the junction left unmatched. This CDR3 is CASRQTKLAGAISEQFF. The DNA of the CDR3 is TGTGCCAGCAGACAAACTAAACTAGCGGGGGCCATCAGTGAGCAGTTCTTC.

This clonotype was seen ten or more times. The chain has TRBV29-1 and TRBJ2-7; 9 bases agree with TRBD1. CDR1 is SQVTM, CDR2 ANQGSEA, per germline. The J segment lost 3 bases and the V segment lost 4 bases, leaving 1 base of the junction unmatched. The CDR3 is made up of 12 amino acids. CDR3 bases: TGCAGCGTTGGGACAGGGGTCTACGAGCAGTACTTC. This codes for CSVGTGVYEQYF.

This clonotype was seen a handful of times. The chain is built from TRBV12-5 and TRBJ2-1; D possibly matches TRBD1 or TRBD2 (5 bases each). The V gene lost 6 bases and the J gene lost 5 bases, with 14 bases spanning the gap. From germline, CDR1 is LGHNT and CDR2 FRNRAP. CDR3 size: 14 residues. The CDR3 nucleotides read TGTGCTAGTGGACCCGGGACGAACAACAATGAGCAGTTCTTC. Protein: CASGPGTNNNEQFF.

This clonotype was recorded at least ten times. The J gene is TRBJ2-3, the V gene TRBV20-1; D may be TRBD1 (5 bases). The CDR3 runs 14 residues. Trimming removed 3 bases from V and 1 base from J, with 11 bases in between. Germline V gives CDR1 DFQATT, CDR2 SNEGSKA (reference sequence). CDR3 bases: TGCAGTGCTAGGAAATCAGGGCGCACAGATACGCAGTATTTT. It codes for CSARKSGRTDTQYF.

This clonotype was picked up a small number of times. The rearrangement uses TRBV7-6 and TRBJ2-1; 10 nucleotides agree with TRBD2. The CDR3 is made up of 15 amino acids. Losses at the gene ends were 5 bases for V and 8 bases for J; bases not matched to a gene: 9. Germline V lookup: CDR1 SGHVS, CDR2 FNYEAQ. DNA for the CDR3: TGTGCCAGCAGCCTGGGGACTAGCGTGAGGGATGAGCAGTTCTTC. It specifies CASSLGTSVRDEQFF. The full variable domain, rest sourced from reference TRBV7-6 and TRBJ2-1, is GAGVSQSPRYKVTKRGQDVALRCDPISGHVSLYWYRQALGQGPEFLTYFNYEAQQDKSGLPNDRFSAERPEGSISTLTIQRTEQRDSAMYRCASSLGTSVRDEQFFGPGTRLTVL.

Turning to this clonotype: Given the absence of the conserved phenylalanine or tryptophan at the CDR3 end, a read error is likely. The chain combines TRBV20-1 with TRBJ1-1; D call uncertain. In germline, CDR1 is DFQATT, CDR2 SNEGSKA (reference sequence). V was trimmed by 3 bases and J by 4 bases, leaving 15 bases between them. This CDR3 has 14 amino acids. CDR3 sequence: CSARSRRMGTEAFC. CDR3 coding DNA: TGCAGTGCTAGGAGCAGGCGGATGGGCACTGAAGCTTTCTGT.

This clonotype was picked up many times. The genes are TRBV10-3 and TRBJ2-1; D may be TRBD2 (6 bases). The V gene lost 0 bases and the J gene lost 4 bases, with 13 bases spanning the gap. In germline, CDR1 is ENHRY, CDR2 SYGVKD. This CDR3 comprises 16 residues. Here the CDR3 DNA reads TGTGCCATCAGTGAGTCTATCCAGCGGGTGTACAATGAGCAGTTCTTC. Translating it yields CAISESIQRVYNEQFF.

This clonotype occurred many times. This chain joins TRBV20-1 and TRBJ2-3; perhaps TRBD2 as D (5 bases). Germline V gene lookup returns CDR1 DFQATT and CDR2 SNEGSKA (reference sequence). The CDR3 is 14 amino acids. Trimming removed 4 bases at V and 3 bases at J, with 14 bases between. For the CDR3, the DNA is TGCAGTGCTATAAGGCAACTAGTAACAGATACGCAGTATTTT. This encodes CSAIRQLVTDTQYF.

This clonotype showed up many times. The CDR3: CSVQNGRSYGYTF. CDR3 in DNA: TGCAGCGTGCAAAATGGGAGGAGCTATGGCTACACCTTC. J is TRBJ1-2 and V is TRBV29-1; D gene uncertain. V dropped 6 bases and J dropped 4 bases, with 15 bases sitting between them. Germline V CDR1 and CDR2: SQVTM, ANQGSEA. The CDR3 sequence is 13 residues long.

This clonotype has at least ten counts. The gene calls are TRBV7-9 and TRBJ1-5, with TRBD1 matching 8 bases. The CDR3 runs 12 residues. Trimming removed 9 bases from V and 7 bases from J; junction bases left unmatched: 5. Germline CDR1 SEHNR, CDR2 FQNEAQ (reference sequence). The CDR3 region has the DNA TGTGCCAGGGACAGGGTCGGACAGCCCCAGCATTTT. Amino acid sequence: CARDRVGQPQHF.

This clonotype was found a few times. The chain combines TRBV12-3 or TRBV12-4 with TRBJ1-3; unclear D gene. V dropped 6 bases and J dropped 7 bases, with 25 bases sitting between them. The CDR3 length is 17 residues. CDR3 DNA sequence: TGTGCCAGCAGCCGCAGAGGAGGTACGGGGTTTCGGAACACCATATATTTT. This gives the protein CASSRRGGTGFRNTIYF.

This clonotype was picked up many times. The chain is built from TRBV29-1 and TRBJ2-1; D call uncertain. V shed 8 bases and J shed 5 bases, with 10 bases lying between them. Germline-derived CDR1 and CDR2 are SQVTM and ANQGSEA. CDR3 length: 11 amino acids. CDR3: CSFRLDNEQFF. The CDR3 DNA reads TGCAGCTTCCGACTTGACAATGAGCAGTTCTTC.

This clonotype was recorded at least ten times. CDR3 loop: CASSLDRELYNEQFF. CDR3 DNA sequence: TGTGCCAGCAGTTTAGACAGGGAGCTTTACAATGAGCAGTTCTTC. The chain links TRBV12-3 or TRBV12-4 to TRBJ2-1; D is possibly TRBD1 (6 bases). The CDR3 extends over 15 amino acids. V lost 1 base and J 4 bases, leaving 11 bases between the germline ends.

This clonotype was seen ten or more times. The gene calls are TRBV6-1 and TRBJ2-1; 11 bases map to TRBD2. The CDR3 extends over 15 amino acids. With V trimmed by 7 bases and J by 4 bases, 6 bases remained unmatched. The germline V gene encodes CDR1 MNHNS and CDR2 SASEGT. CDR3 loop: CASTKGLAAYNEQFF. The CDR3 coding sequence is TGTGCCAGCACCAAGGGACTAGCGGCTTACAATGAGCAGTTCTTC.

In its sample, this clonotype was seen many times. CDR3 sequence (DNA): TGTGCCAGCAGTTACTCTGGGGGTCGATTGACACCCCTCCACTTT. Its protein is CASSYSGGRLTPLHF. The chain combines TRBV6-5 with TRBJ1-6; TRBD1 is a possible D gene (5 bases). CDR1 is MNHEY and CDR2 is SVGAGI in the germline V gene. Trimming left V 0 bases short and J 11 bases short, with 14 bases between. This CDR3 is 15 amino acids long.

The chain has TRBV7-9 and TRBJ2-1, with 12 bases fitting TRBD2. The CDR3 is 15 residues long. V gave up 5 bases and J gave up 9 bases; unmatched junction bases: 8. Germline V gives CDR1 SEHNR, CDR2 FQNEAQ (reference sequence). The CDR3 coding sequence is TGTGCCAGCAGCCCGAGACTAGCGGGAGACCGTGAGCAGTTCTTC. This sequence encodes CASSPRLAGDREQFF.

The table lists this clonotype with many counts. The chain has TRBV11-1 and TRBJ2-3; 7 bases line up with TRBD2. Germline V CDR1 and CDR2: SGHAT, FQDESV (reference sequence). V dropped 3 bases and J dropped 4; count of bases not matched to a gene: 10. CDR3 length equals 16 residues. The CDR3 DNA reads as TGTGCCAGCAGCTTGCAGGAGGGAGGGATCCCAGATACGCAGTATTTT. This translates into CASSLQEGGIPDTQYF. The variable domain in full, with the rest retrieved from reference TRBV11-1 and TRBJ2-3, is EAEVAQSPRYKITEKSQAVAFWCDPISGHATLYWYRQILGQGPELLVQFQDESVVDDSQLPKDRFSAERLKGVDSTLKIQPAELGDSAMYLCASSLQEGGIPDTQYFGPGTRLTVL.

The J gene is TRBJ2-5, the V gene TRBV12-3 or TRBV12-4; 7 nucleotides agree with TRBD1. This CDR3 region has 15 residues. The V segment lost 4 bases and the J segment 5 bases; nucleotides outside the gene matches: 10. CDR3 region: CASSSEGAGGETQYF. Written as DNA, the CDR3 is TGTGCCAGCAGTTCCGAGGGGGCGGGCGGGGAGACCCAGTACTTC.

This clonotype was seen ten or more times. The genes are TRBV3-1 and TRBJ2-3; TRBD2 agrees at 8 bases. V gave up 0 bases and J gave up 4 bases; unmatched junction bases: 3. Germline V lookup: CDR1 LGHDT, CDR2 YNNKEL (reference sequence). The CDR3 extends over 15 amino acids. The DNA of the CDR3 is TGTGCCAGCAGCCAAGACCCAGCGGGAGCAGATACGCAGTATTTT. Translation gives CASSQDPAGADTQYF.

The table lists this clonotype with a few counts. V is TRBV5-1 and J is TRBJ2-2; the D gene is possibly TRBD2 (6 bases). CDR3 length: 15 residues. Germline lookup yields CDR1 SGHRS and CDR2 YFSETQ. Deletions cut 4 bases from V and 2 bases from J, with 12 bases between. CDR3 amino acids: CASSEAGYNTGELFF. The CDR3 DNA reads TGCGCCAGCAGCGAGGCGGGGTATAACACCGGGGAGCTGTTTTTT.

This clonotype was recorded at least ten times. The chain is built from TRBV18 and TRBJ2-1; 11 bases map to TRBD2. V lost 3 bases and J lost 8; bases outside the gene matches: 3. The germline gives CDR1 KGHSH, CDR2 LQKENI. CDR3 length: 14 amino acids. CDR3 DNA sequence: TGTGCCAGCTCACCCGTGACTAGCGGGGATGAGCAGTTCTTC. It codes for CASSPVTSGDEQFF.

The table lists this clonotype with many counts. The chain recombines TRBV7-7 with TRBJ2-1, with D unresolved. In germline, CDR1 is SSHAT, CDR2 FNYEAQ (reference sequence). Trimming took off 4 bases at V and 8 bases at J, with 12 bases between the two ends. The CDR3 is 13 residues long. The CDR3 sequence is CASSYVPLDEQFF. The DNA of the CDR3 is TGTGCCAGCAGCTACGTCCCCCTGGATGAGCAGTTCTTC.

The chain combines TRBV4-3 with TRBJ2-1; 7 positions match TRBD2. The CDR3 has 16 amino acids. The V gene end was trimmed by 2 bases and the J gene end by 0 bases; junction bases not matched to a gene: 4. Germline V gene sequence: CDR1 LGHNA, CDR2 YSLEER. The chain's CDR3 is CASSQNGGSSYNEQFF. CDR3 nucleotide sequence: TGCGCCAGCAGCCAAAATGGCGGGAGCTCCTACAATGAGCAGTTCTTC.

This clonotype occurred many times. The rearrangement uses TRBV20-1 and TRBJ2-1; TRBD1 or TRBD2 may be the D gene (6 bases each). The CDR3 has 13 amino acids. The V gene's germline CDR1 is DFQATT and CDR2 SNEGSKA (reference sequence). Trimming removed 3 bases from V and 2 bases from J, with 8 bases in between. CDR3: CSARGGAYNEQFF. CDR3 in DNA: TGCAGTGCTAGGGGGGGCGCCTACAATGAGCAGTTCTTC.

This clonotype was seen many times. CDR3 loop: CASSFRSDGYTF. The CDR3 DNA reads TGTGCCAGCAGTTTCAGGTCGGATGGCTACACCTTC. The chain joins TRBV12-3 or TRBV12-4 to TRBJ1-2; D gene unclear. The ends were cut back, 3 bases at V and 6 bases at J, with 8 bases in the middle. CDR3 length equals 12 residues.

This clonotype was seen many times. The chain combines TRBV4-2 with TRBJ2-2; D is undetermined. Trimming took off 0 bases at V and 6 bases at J, with 5 bases between the two ends. From germline, CDR1 is LGHNA and CDR2 YNFKEQ. The CDR3 loop spans 13 amino acids. The CDR3: CASSQDVSGELFF. The CDR3 DNA follows: TGTGCCAGCAGCCAAGATGTTTCCGGGGAGCTGTTTTTT.

The chain uses TRBV7-9 and TRBJ2-1; the D gene is possibly TRBD2 (6 bases). V dropped 5 bases and J dropped 3 bases, with 17 bases sitting between them. This CDR3 is 16 amino acids long. Germline loops: CDR1 SEHNR, CDR2 FQNEAQ (reference sequence). CDR3 protein: CASSPRRGYNYNEQFF. The CDR3 DNA reads TGTGCCAGCAGCCCTCGGCGGGGCTATAACTACAATGAGCAGTTCTTC.

The chain employs TRBV11-3 and TRBJ2-1, with TRBD2 identical over 9 bases. Germline assignment: CDR1 SGHNT and CDR2 YENEEA. CDR3 size: 14 residues. V shed 3 bases, J shed 11 bases, and the junction held 8 bases outside the gene matches. The CDR3 region is CASSLTSGRTKQFF. DNA of the CDR3: TGTGCCAGCAGCTTGACTAGCGGCCGAACGAAGCAGTTCTTC.